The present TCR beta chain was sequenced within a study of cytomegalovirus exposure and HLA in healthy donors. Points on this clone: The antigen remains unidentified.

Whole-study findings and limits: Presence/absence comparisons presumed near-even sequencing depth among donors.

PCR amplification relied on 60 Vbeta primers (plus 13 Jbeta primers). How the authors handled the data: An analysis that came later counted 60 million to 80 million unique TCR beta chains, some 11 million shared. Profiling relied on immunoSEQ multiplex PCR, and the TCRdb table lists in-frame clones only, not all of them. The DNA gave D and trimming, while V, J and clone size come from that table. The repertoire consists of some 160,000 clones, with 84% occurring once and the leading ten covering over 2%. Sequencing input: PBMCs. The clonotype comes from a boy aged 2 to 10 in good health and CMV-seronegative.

CDR3 loop: CASSPRTGNTDTQYF. CDR3 sequence (DNA): TGCGCCAGCAGCCCCCGGACAGGAAACACAGATACGCAGTATTTT. V is TRBV5-1 and J is TRBJ2-3; 7 nucleotides match TRBD1. CDR3 length: 15 residues. Trimming cost V 4 bases and J 2 bases; bases outside gene matches: 7. CDR1 is SGHRS and CDR2 is YFSETQ in the germline V gene.